This T cell receptor (beta chain) emerged from a study of blood T cell repertoires in COVID-19. Turning to the study itself: There were acute and convalescent COVID-19 samples, and they came from the United States, Italy and Spain. The cDNA or gDNA used as material had been derived from T cells, B-cell-depleted T cells, or PBMCs.

V gave up 5 bases and J gave up 7 bases; unmatched junction bases: 10. CDR1 SEHNR and CDR2 FQNEAQ come from the germline V gene (reference sequence). The CDR3 loop spans 14 amino acids. Original analysis: From reference gene primer amplification, estimates of nucleated cell counts were derived. Profiling relied on immunoSEQ multiplex PCR, and the TCRdb table lists in-frame clones only, not all of them. V, J and clone size reflect that table, while D and trimming were determined from the DNA. The profile covers a few hundred thousand clones, with 85% to 90% appearing a single time and around 2.3% taken by the ten largest. In Seattle, patients joined the study during active infection and were tracked longitudinally.

The sequenced material came from peripheral blood. This sequence joins TRBV7-9 and TRBJ1-2, with 7 bases matching TRBD1. This TCR was recovered from a woman in her sixties or seventies with COVID-19, enrolled during active disease. The CDR3 region has the DNA TGTGCCAGCAGCAACGTTGAGGGGGCGCGTGGCTACACCTTC. Translating it yields CASSNVEGARGYTF.